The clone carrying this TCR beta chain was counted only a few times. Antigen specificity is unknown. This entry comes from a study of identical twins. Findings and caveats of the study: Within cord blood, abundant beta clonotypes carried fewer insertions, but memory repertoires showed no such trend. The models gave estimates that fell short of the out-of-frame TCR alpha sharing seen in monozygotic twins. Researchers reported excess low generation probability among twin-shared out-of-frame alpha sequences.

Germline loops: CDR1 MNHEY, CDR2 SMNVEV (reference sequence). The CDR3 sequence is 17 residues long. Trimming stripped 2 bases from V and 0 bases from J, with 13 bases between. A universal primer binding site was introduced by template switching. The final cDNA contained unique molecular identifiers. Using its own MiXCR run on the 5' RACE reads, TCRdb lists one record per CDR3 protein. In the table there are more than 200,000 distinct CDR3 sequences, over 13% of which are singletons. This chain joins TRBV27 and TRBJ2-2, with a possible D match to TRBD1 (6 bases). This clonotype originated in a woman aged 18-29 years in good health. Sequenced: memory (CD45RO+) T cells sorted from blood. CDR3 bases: TGTGCCAGCAGTTTACTCGGTGGACAGTCGAACACCGGGGAGCTGTTTTTT. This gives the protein CASSLLGGQSNTGELFF.